What follows are 31 T cell receptor beta chains derived from one specimen sequenced in a study of T cell responses to AZD1222 COVID-19 vaccine. Profiling relied on immunoSEQ multiplex PCR, and the TCRdb table lists in-frame clones only, not all of them. This sample has about 45,000 clones, with around three quarters found just once. The specimen comprised peripheral blood, sampled on day 0 of AZD1222 vaccination. The receptor set was obtained from an adult in good health.

The chain recombines TRBV11-1 with TRBJ2-5; the match to TRBD1 covers 9 bases. Germline V lookup: CDR1 SGHAT, CDR2 FQDESV (reference sequence). The CDR3 has 16 amino acids. The V gene end was trimmed by 8 bases and the J gene end by 4 bases; junction bases not matched to a gene: 14. The chain's CDR3 is CASGPDRGGLGETQYF. The CDR3 coding sequence is TGTGCCAGCGGACCGGACAGGGGAGGGTTGGGAGAGACCCAGTACTTC. The full variable domain, with the rest looked up from reference TRBV11-1 and TRBJ2-5, is EAEVAQSPRYKITEKSQAVAFWCDPISGHATLYWYRQILGQGPELLVQFQDESVVDDSQLPKDRFSAERLKGVDSTLKIQPAELGDSAMYLCASGPDRGGLGETQYFGPGTRLLVL.

This clone was observed a few times. V and J are TRBV5-1 and TRBJ1-1, with a weak D call TRBD1 (5 bases). The V gene lost 0 bases and the J gene lost 4 bases, with 10 bases spanning the gap. Germline CDR1 reads SGHRS; CDR2 reads YFSETQ. The length of the CDR3 is 14 residues. The CDR3 sequence is CASSLDQGLTEAFF. The CDR3 region has the DNA TGCGCCAGCAGCTTGGATCAGGGACTCACTGAAGCTTTCTTT.

The genes are TRBV6-1 and TRBJ1-3; D call uncertain. CDR1 is MNHNS and CDR2 is SASEGT in the germline V gene. This CDR3 region has 18 residues. Trimming pared 2 bases from V and 0 bases from J, leaving 17 bases between. CDR3 residues: CASSETLPGLSSGNTIYF. CDR3 nucleotide sequence: TGTGCCAGCAGTGAAACCTTGCCAGGACTCAGCTCTGGAAACACCATATATTTT.

The gene calls are TRBV5-1 and TRBJ2-7; 7 bases align to TRBD1. This CDR3 is 18 amino acids long. Trimming took 4 bases from V and 5 from J; bases not matched to a gene: 21. Germline CDR1 reads SGHRS; CDR2 reads YFSETQ. This chain's CDR3 is CASSPEGGYRTGGNEQYF. The CDR3 bases are TGCGCCAGCAGCCCCGAAGGTGGTTATCGGACAGGCGGTAACGAGCAGTACTTC.

The J gene is TRBJ2-7, the V gene TRBV24-1; D is possibly TRBD1 (6 bases). This CDR3 region has 14 residues. Germline CDR1 and CDR2: KGHDR and SFDVKD. Deletions cut 9 bases from V and 3 bases from J, with 17 bases between. Written as DNA, the CDR3 is TGTGCCACCGGACGAAGGGACACCCACTACGAGCAGTACTTC. Residues: CATGRRDTHYEQYF.

The chain carries TRBV18 and TRBJ2-4; TRBD2 is a possible D gene (5 bases). The CDR3 loop spans 15 amino acids. Germline values: CDR1 KGHSH, CDR2 LQKENI. V lost 5 bases and J 0 bases, leaving 11 bases between the germline ends. This CDR3 is CASSGSITAKNIQYF. DNA of the CDR3: TGTGCCAGCTCAGGGAGTATAACAGCCAAAAACATTCAGTACTTC.

The chain joins TRBV7-6 to TRBJ1-4; 7 bases fit TRBD1. V trimming: 5 bases; J trimming: 7 bases; junction bases outside the gene matches: 10. The germline CDR1 and CDR2 sequences are SGHVS and FNYEAQ. This CDR3 comprises 15 residues. CDR3 nucleotides: TGTGCCAGCAGCATCTCGACAGGGCTGTCTGAAAAACTGTTTTTT. Translating gives CASSISTGLSEKLFF.

This chain links TRBV3-1 (or the pseudogene TRBV3-2) with TRBJ1-3; D not certain. This CDR3 is built from 13 residues. Trimming left V 1 base short and J 3 bases short, with 4 bases between. The germline CDR1 and CDR2 sequences are LGHDT and YNNKEL (reference sequence). This chain's CDR3 is CASSQGFGNTIYF. CDR3 bases: TGTGCCAGCAGCCAAGGGTTTGGAAACACCATATATTTT.

The chain couples TRBV6-2 or TRBV6-3 to TRBJ1-2; D is unclear. The CDR3 has 14 amino acids. V was clipped by 6 bases and J by 4 bases, with 15 bases between them. Germline V gives CDR1 MNHEY, CDR2 SVGEGT. CDR3: CASSVGPHPYGYTF. As DNA, the CDR3 is TGTGCCAGCAGCGTCGGCCCCCACCCCTATGGCTACACCTTC.

For this clone: The same CDR3 can be traced to other DNA sequences in this sample. V usage is TRBV19 and J usage is TRBJ1-2, with D uncertain. The V gene's germline CDR1 is LNHDA and CDR2 SQIVND (reference sequence). The V end lost 6 bases, the J end lost 7 bases, and 21 bases lay between the germline ends. The CDR3 spans 15 residues. The CDR3, as DNA: TGTGCCAGTAGCCCTAACCGTGGGCACATGGGTGGCTACACCTTC. This encodes CASSPNRGHMGGYTF.

In this sample, this clone turned up once. This rearrangement joins TRBV5-4 to TRBJ2-6; either TRBD1 or TRBD2 may supply D (6 bases each). This CDR3 contains 16 residues. Trimming took off 1 base at V and 4 bases at J, with 12 bases between the two ends. CDR1 SGHNT and CDR2 YYREEE come from the germline V gene (reference sequence). CDR3 in amino acids: CASSLWGAGGANVLTF. In DNA, the CDR3 is TGTGCCAGCAGCTTGTGGGGGGCTGGAGGGGCCAACGTCCTGACTTTC. Supplemented by reference TRBV5-4 and TRBJ2-6, the full variable domain reads ETGVTQSPTHLIKTRGQQVTLRCSSQSGHNTVSWYQQALGQGPQFIFQYYREEENGRGNFPPRFSGLQFPNYSSELNVNALELDDSALYLCASSLWGAGGANVLTFGAGSRLTVL.

The rearrangement joins TRBV12-3 or TRBV12-4 to TRBJ1-2, with TRBD1 matching 10 bases. This CDR3 is built from 13 residues. Losses at the gene ends were 6 bases for V and 10 bases for J; bases not matched to a gene: 8. CDR3 coding DNA: TGTGCCAGCAGCATGGGACAGGGGAGAGACTACACCTTC. This sequence encodes CASSMGQGRDYTF.

The chain's CDR3 is CASSEIRTGGEKLFF. The DNA for the CDR3 is TGTGCCAGCAGTGAAATAAGGACAGGAGGGGAAAAACTGTTTTTT. This chain connects TRBV6-1 to TRBJ1-4, with 7 bases aligning to TRBD1. Germline V gives CDR1 MNHNS, CDR2 SASEGT. J gave up 8 bases and V 2 bases, and 8 bases lay outside the gene matches. CDR3 size: 15 residues.

This clone is a singleton in its sample. V gene TRBV5-5 combines with J gene TRBJ2-1; D is ambiguous. Germline loops: CDR1 SGHKS, CDR2 YYEKEE (reference sequence). V lost 4 bases to trimming and J lost 0 bases, with 5 bases between them. The CDR3 totals 13 residues. CDR3 DNA: TGTGCCAGCAGCGGTAGCTCCTACAATGAGCAGTTCTTC. This encodes CASSGSSYNEQFF.

J is TRBJ1-1 and V is TRBV28; D uncertain. With 6 bases removed from V and 0 bases from J, the gap between germline ends came to 14 bases. The CDR3 is 15 amino acids. Germline CDR1 MDHEN, CDR2 SYDVKM. The CDR3 sequence is CASSPWNGMNTEAFF. The CDR3 DNA follows: TGTGCCAGCAGCCCCTGGAATGGGATGAACACTGAAGCTTTCTTT.

The chain is built from TRBV7-2 and TRBJ2-5, with 9 bases identical to TRBD1. The CDR3 consists of 14 residues. V trimming: 5 bases; J trimming: 5 bases; junction bases outside the gene matches: 6. Germline CDR1 and CDR2: SGHTA and FQGNSA. The CDR3 coding sequence is TGTGCCAGCAGCGAACAGGGGGCAGGGGAGACCCAGTACTTC. It translates to CASSEQGAGETQYF.

This chain joins TRBV18 and TRBJ1-3; TRBD1 is a possible D gene (5 bases). V gave up 8 bases and J gave up 2 bases, with 16 bases separating them. The CDR3 has 15 residues. CDR1 KGHSH and CDR2 LQKENI come from the germline V gene. The CDR3 protein is CASTSSGTTGNTIYF. The CDR3 nucleotides are TGTGCCAGCACCTCCTCCGGGACTACTGGAAACACCATATATTTT.

The rearrangement uses TRBV19 and TRBJ2-1, with D possibly TRBD1 on 6 matching bases. Germline lookup yields CDR1 LNHDA and CDR2 SQIVND (reference sequence). Trimming removed 5 bases at V and 5 bases at J, with 16 bases between. This CDR3 contains 15 residues. CDR3 sequence reads: CASSEGQGWDNEQFF. The DNA of the CDR3 is TGTGCCAGTAGTGAAGGCCAGGGGTGGGACAATGAGCAGTTCTTC.

The V gene is TRBV28, the J gene TRBJ1-4; D remains ambiguous. This CDR3 is built from 12 residues. Germline-derived CDR1 and CDR2 are MDHEN and SYDVKM. The V end lost 6 bases, the J end lost 5 bases, and 7 bases lay between the germline ends. The CDR3 is CASRKQNEKLFF. CDR3 coding DNA: TGTGCCAGCAGGAAACAGAATGAAAAACTGTTTTTT.

This chain uses TRBV7-2 with TRBJ1-6, with D maybe TRBD1 (5 bases). This CDR3 comprises 16 residues. Germline V CDR1 and CDR2: SGHTA, FQGNSA. The ends were cut back, 5 bases at V and 8 bases at J, with 19 bases in the middle. The CDR3 DNA sequence: TGTGCCAGCAGCCTCCAGGTCGGGGGATATGATTCACCCCTCCACTTT. It translates to CASSLQVGGYDSPLHF.

The rearrangement joins TRBV5-4 to TRBJ2-7, with 10 bases identical to TRBD1. Germline V lookup: CDR1 SGHNT, CDR2 YYREEE (reference sequence). This CDR3 contains 15 residues. J was trimmed by 5 bases and V by 4 bases; bases with no gene match: 9. In DNA form, the CDR3 reads TGTGCCAGCAGCCCATGGACAGGGGGAAGTAACGAGCAGTACTTC. This gives the protein CASSPWTGGSNEQYF.

The chain recombines TRBV19 with TRBJ1-1, with 12 bases fitting TRBD1. V gave up 5 bases and J gave up 4 bases; unmatched junction bases: 5. There are 15 residues in the CDR3. Germline CDR1 LNHDA, CDR2 SQIVND (reference sequence). DNA of the CDR3: TGTGCCAGTAGTTCCGGGACAGGGGGCTTCACTGAAGCTTTCTTT. Its protein is CASSSGTGGFTEAFF.

The V and J genes are TRBV10-2 and TRBJ1-3; 7 bases line up with TRBD1. Germline CDR1 and CDR2: WSHSY and SAAADI. Trimming cost V 2 bases and J 0 bases; bases outside gene matches: 4. This CDR3 comprises 16 residues. CDR3 bases: TGCGCCAGCAGTGAGAGTCAGGGGGTCTCTGGAAACACCATATATTTT. Amino acid sequence: CASSESQGVSGNTIYF.

The chain carries TRBV7-2 and TRBJ2-3, with 9 positions matching TRBD2. Looked up from germline, CDR1 is SGHTA and CDR2 is FQGNSA. CDR3 length: 16 residues. V gave up 4 bases and J gave up 5 bases; unmatched junction bases: 10. The CDR3 coding sequence is TGTGCCAGCAGCTCACCGAGCGGGGGGCCCGGAGATACGCAGTATTTT. It specifies CASSSPSGGPGDTQYF.

The rearrangement links TRBV6-5 to TRBJ2-1; 9 positions match TRBD2. The CDR3 extends over 13 amino acids. V shed 6 bases, J shed 5 bases, and the junction held 2 bases outside the gene matches. The germline V gene has CDR1 MNHEY and CDR2 SVGAGI. The CDR3 nucleotides read TGTGCCAGCAGGACTAGCGGACACAATGAGCAGTTCTTC. Its protein is CASRTSGHNEQFF.

The chain is built from TRBV5-4 and TRBJ1-1; the match to TRBD1 covers 11 bases. The CDR3 has 14 residues. Trimming cost V 3 bases and J 5 bases; bases outside gene matches: 3. Germline V gene sequence: CDR1 SGHNT, CDR2 YYREEE (reference sequence). The CDR3 loop reads CASSSRDRGTEAFF. Written as DNA, the CDR3 is TGTGCCAGCAGCTCCCGGGACAGGGGGACTGAAGCTTTCTTT.

This chain connects TRBV7-6 to TRBJ2-2; D call uncertain. Germline assignment: CDR1 SGHVS and CDR2 FNYEAQ. The CDR3 runs to 14 residues. Trimming took 3 bases from V and 0 from J, leaving 5 bases between them. CDR3 nucleotide sequence: TGTGCCAGCAGCTTTGGGCCGAACACCGGGGAGCTGTTTTTT. This sequence encodes CASSFGPNTGELFF.

This chain joins TRBV2 and TRBJ2-2; D may be TRBD1 (5 bases). The V gene's germline CDR1 is SNHLY and CDR2 FYNNEI. With 4 bases removed from V and 1 base from J, the gap between germline ends came to 10 bases. This CDR3 region has 15 residues. In nucleotides, the CDR3 is TGTGCCAGCAGTGGACAGACCCAGAACACCGGGGAGCTGTTTTTT. It codes for CASSGQTQNTGELFF.

J is TRBJ2-1 and V is TRBV6-1; TRBD1 is a possible D gene (6 bases). This CDR3 is built from 16 residues. V was clipped by 1 base and J by 4 bases, with 14 bases between them. Germline lookup yields CDR1 MNHNS and CDR2 SASEGT. The CDR3 DNA sequence: TGTGCCAGCAGTGAAGTCCACTTGGACAGATACAATGAGCAGTTCTTC. Encoded protein: CASSEVHLDRYNEQFF.

The rearrangement uses TRBV5-4 and TRBJ1-4; a weak D match, TRBD1 (5 bases). V lost 4 bases and J lost 5, with 15 bases in between. The germline V gene has CDR1 SGHNT and CDR2 YYREEE (reference sequence). This CDR3 spans 15 amino acids. The CDR3 here is CASSLETGLNEKLFF. CDR3 coding DNA: TGTGCCAGCAGCCTGGAGACGGGGCTCAATGAAAAACTGTTTTTT. The entire variable domain, with the rest obtained from reference TRBV5-4 and TRBJ1-4, is as follows: ETGVTQSPTHLIKTRGQQVTLRCSSQSGHNTVSWYQQALGQGPQFIFQYYREEENGRGNFPPRFSGLQFPNYSSELNVNALELDDSALYLCASSLETGLNEKLFFGSGTQLSVL.

The chain combines TRBV5-4 with TRBJ1-1; tentatively, D is TRBD1 (5 bases). Between the trimmed V and J ends, which lost 1 base and 2 bases, there was a span of 9 bases. This CDR3 has 14 amino acids. Per germline, CDR1 SGHNT and CDR2 YYREEE (reference sequence). CDR3 coding DNA: TGTGCCAGCAGCTTGAAAGGGACCAACACTGAAGCTTTCTTT. This translates into CASSLKGTNTEAFF.